This TCR beta chain derives from a study of T-cell memory formation after mild COVID-19. At the level of the study: TCR clusters were mostly confined to one donor each. Overall study results and limits: Mainly CM and EM harbored the contracting CD4+ clones; mainly EMRA harbored the CD8+ ones. Second-wave clones reaching peak frequency on day 37 lacked confirmed SARS-CoV-2 specificity.

Constant-segment-primed 5'RACE gave TCR alpha and TCR beta cDNA libraries with sample barcodes and UMIs. MiXCR, run by TCRdb on the 5' RACE reads, gives a single entry per CDR3 protein. The repertoire has fewer than 700,000 distinct CDR3 sequences, more than 15% of them found once; the top ten carry 9.5% to 15%. The V and J ends lost 7 bases and 1 base respectively, with 13 bases between them. Germline V gene sequence: CDR1 MNHEY, CDR2 SVGAGI. This CDR3 has 14 residues. This clonotype occurred a few times. Its antigen is undetermined. The V and J genes are TRBV6-5 and TRBJ1-1; no clear D. Source material: PBMCs or a T cell subset sorted from them (not recorded which). The TCR originated in an adult woman who had mild COVID-19 (a few samples of this study predate the infection). Cell type and time point are not known. CDR3 sequence reads: CASNPDLRNTEAFF. As DNA, the CDR3 is TGTGCCAGCAACCCGGACCTACGGAACACTGAAGCTTTCTTT.